One sample yielded the 12 T cell receptor beta chains listed below, sequenced in a study of shared clonotypes between healthy human individuals (dated by TCRdb to the early 2020s). Receptors were amplified or captured by the immunoSEQ multiplex PCR assay. TCRdb holds this immuneACCESS table with in-frame rearrangements only. Some clones are missing; in checked studies, unresolved V genes explain under half, and the rest has no known cause. Recorded for this sample are roughly 2,300,000 clones; roughly 90% of them occurred a single time. The biggest ten clones account for 0.37% of the sample. The sample comprised naive CD4+ T cells from PBMCs. Per the publication, the cell subset or site label means: CD45RA+ positively selected. Receptor source: a man younger than 30 in good health. Some clones in this sample may be carry-over from other donors' samples.

Details on this clone: Other DNA sequences from this sample encode an identical CDR3 as well. The chain employs TRBV19 and TRBJ2-7; 7 nucleotides agree with TRBD2. The V and J ends lost 5 bases and 2 bases, in that order; junction bases with no gene match: 9. The CDR3 sequence is 15 residues long. Germline V gene sequence: CDR1 LNHDA, CDR2 SQIVND (reference sequence). The CDR3 region is CASSPGGGRTYEQYF. As DNA, the CDR3 is TGTGCCAGTAGTCCGGGGGGAGGAAGGACCTACGAGCAGTACTTC.

About this clone: The sample holds other DNA sequences that translate to the same CDR3. The J gene is TRBJ1-2, the V gene TRBV28; no clear D gene. Germline values: CDR1 MDHEN, CDR2 SYDVKM. V was shortened by 5 bases and J by 5 bases, with 9 bases between the two germline ends. The CDR3 extends over 12 amino acids. The CDR3 reads CASSLREYGYTF. The CDR3 DNA sequence: TGTGCCAGCAGTCTAAGAGAATATGGCTACACCTTC.

The chain has TRBV5-4 and TRBJ2-7; D is uncertain. CDR3 length: 14 residues. V was cut by 2 bases and J by 0 bases, with 9 bases left in between. Germline V gene data show CDR1 as SGHNT and CDR2 as YYREEE (reference sequence). The CDR3 region has the DNA TGTGCCAGCAGCTTCGGGCAGACCTCCTACGAGCAGTACTTC. Protein sequence: CASSFGQTSYEQYF. Supplemented by reference TRBV5-4 and TRBJ2-7, the full variable domain reads ETGVTQSPTHLIKTRGQQVTLRCSSQSGHNTVSWYQQALGQGPQFIFQYYREEENGRGNFPPRFSGLQFPNYSSELNVNALELDDSALYLCASSFGQTSYEQYFGPGTRLTVT.

The J gene is TRBJ2-1, the V gene TRBV11-2; 7 bases are shared with TRBD2. The V segment lost 6 bases and the J segment 1 base; nucleotides outside the gene matches: 6. Germline V lookup: CDR1 SGHAT, CDR2 FQNNGV. The CDR3 runs 15 residues. For the CDR3, the DNA is TGTGCCAGCAGGGCGTCTAGCGGTTCCTACAATGAGCAGTTCTTC. Protein: CASRASSGSYNEQFF.

The chain combines TRBV6-1 with TRBJ2-7; D ambiguous. Trimming left V 5 bases short and J 1 base short, with 12 bases between. Germline lookup yields CDR1 MNHNS and CDR2 SASEGT. The CDR3 contains 14 residues. The CDR3 protein is CASSKDKLSYEQYF. In DNA, the CDR3 is TGTGCCAGCAGTAAAGACAAGCTTTCCTACGAGCAGTACTTC.

The V and J genes are TRBV5-4 and TRBJ2-4, with unresolved D. The CDR3 has 12 amino acids. CDR1 and CDR2 from the germline V gene are SGHNT and YYREEE (reference sequence). V lost 2 bases and J 6 bases, leaving 6 bases between the germline ends. The CDR3 coding sequence is TGTGCCAGCAGCTTCCTGGGAAACATTCAGTACTTC. This sequence encodes CASSFLGNIQYF.

As regards this clone: Other DNA sequences from this sample encode an identical CDR3 as well. V gene TRBV7-2 combines with J gene TRBJ2-1; D remains ambiguous. V was pared by 5 bases and J by 4 bases, with 9 bases between. CDR1 is SGHTA, CDR2 FQGNSA, per germline. The CDR3 loop spans 13 amino acids. This CDR3 is CASSLTNYNEQFF. CDR3 DNA: TGTGCCAGCAGCCTCACGAATTACAATGAGCAGTTCTTC.

The chain joins TRBV5-1 to TRBJ2-3, with 8 bases aligning to TRBD1. The V gene's germline CDR1 is SGHRS and CDR2 YFSETQ. This CDR3 contains 14 residues. V lost 5 bases to trimming and J lost 4 bases; unmatched junction nucleotides: 6. CDR3 protein: CASSWDRIPDTQYF. The CDR3 bases are TGCGCCAGCAGTTGGGACAGGATCCCAGATACGCAGTATTTT. Combining the CDR3 with reference TRBV5-1 and TRBJ2-3 gives the whole variable domain KAGVTQTPRYLIKTRGQQVTLSCSPISGHRSVSWYQQTPGQGLQFLFEYFSETQRNKGNFPGRFSGRQFSNSRSEMNVSTLELGDSALYLCASSWDRIPDTQYFGPGTRLTVL.

This clone was recorded only once. The V and J genes are TRBV6-6 and TRBJ2-3, with D unclear. Germline V CDR1 and CDR2: MNHNY, SVGAGI (reference sequence). The V and J ends lost 0 bases and 4 bases respectively, with 5 bases between them. The CDR3 runs to 13 residues. CDR3 loop: CASSYSDSDTQYF. The DNA for the CDR3 is TGTGCCAGCAGTTACTCGGATTCAGATACGCAGTATTTT.

The chain couples TRBV10-3 to TRBJ1-6; maybe TRBD1 (5 bases). Trimming cost V 2 bases and J 10 bases, with 12 bases left between them. The CDR3 length is 14 residues. Per the germline V gene, CDR1 is ENHRY and CDR2 is SYGVKD. The CDR3 reads CAISEQGLGSPLHF. The CDR3 DNA reads TGTGCCATCAGTGAGCAGGGTTTAGGATCACCCCTCCACTTT.

The CDR3 region has the DNA TGTGCCAGCAGAAGGGACAGAAATGAAAAACTGTTTTTT. Its protein product is CASRRDRNEKLFF. V gene TRBV6-5 combines with J gene TRBJ1-4; 7 positions agree with TRBD1. Losses at the gene ends were 6 bases for V and 5 bases for J; bases not matched to a gene: 3. Germline assignment: CDR1 MNHEY and CDR2 SVGAGI. The CDR3 consists of 13 residues.

The J gene is TRBJ2-3, the V gene TRBV5-1, with a tentative D call TRBD1 (5 bases). With 4 bases removed from V and 3 bases from J, the gap between germline ends came to 18 bases. The CDR3 is 16 amino acids. Germline assignment: CDR1 SGHRS and CDR2 YFSETQ. Here the CDR3 reads CASSPPTTAVTDTQYF. In DNA form, the CDR3 reads TGCGCCAGCAGCCCCCCTACGACAGCAGTAACAGATACGCAGTATTTT.